Listed here are 29 T cell receptor beta chains from one sample, sequenced in a study of blood T cell repertoires in COVID-19. Sequencing was performed with immunoSEQ multiplex PCR; in TCRdb, only in-frame clones are kept and a portion is missing. Seen here are 15,000 to 20,000 clones, approximately 85% observed once, and the top ten hold about 15%. The specimen sequenced was peripheral blood. Receptor source: a man aged 35-49 years with active or convalescent COVID-19.

The J gene is TRBJ1-2, the V gene TRBV5-5; perhaps TRBD1 as D (5 bases). V shed 2 bases and J shed 3 bases, with 11 bases lying between them. CDR3 length equals 14 residues. Germline V gene sequence: CDR1 SGHKS, CDR2 YYEKEE (reference sequence). CDR3 sequence: CASSFGGDHYGYTF. In DNA, the CDR3 is TGTGCCAGCAGCTTCGGGGGGGACCACTATGGCTACACCTTC. The full variable domain, rest sourced from reference TRBV5-5 and TRBJ1-2, is DAGVTQSPTHLIKTRGQQVTLRCSPISGHKSVSWYQQVLGQGPQFIFQYYEKEERGRGNFPDRFSARQFPNYSSELNVNALLLGDSALYLCASSFGGDHYGYTFGSGTRLTVV.

The CDR3 sequence: CASSYGDREGGELFF. The CDR3 DNA follows: TGTGCCAGCAGTTACGGGGACAGGGAGGGCGGGGAGCTGTTTTTT. This chain joins TRBV6-5 and TRBJ2-2, with TRBD1 matching 9 bases. Germline lookup yields CDR1 MNHEY and CDR2 SVGAGI. CDR3 length: 15 residues. V lost 2 bases and J lost 7; bases outside the gene matches: 5.

The chain couples TRBV7-2 to TRBJ1-2, with D perhaps matching TRBD1 (5 bases). The V gene lost 1 base and the J gene lost 4 bases, with 10 bases spanning the gap. This CDR3 is built from 14 residues. Germline-derived CDR1 and CDR2 are SGHTA and FQGNSA. CDR3: CASSLDRQLYGYTF. CDR3 nucleotide sequence: TGTGCCAGCAGCTTAGACAGACAGCTCTATGGCTACACCTTC.

This clone came up once. V usage is TRBV5-6 and J usage is TRBJ1-2; maybe TRBD1 (6 bases). Germline CDR1 reads SGHDT; CDR2 reads YYEEEE. This CDR3 region has 12 residues. V was clipped by 4 bases and J by 7 bases, with 11 bases between them. The DNA of the CDR3 is TGTGCCAGCAGCCTGAGGGGGTTTGGCTACACCTTC. It translates to CASSLRGFGYTF.

The V call is TRBV14, the J call TRBJ1-2; 9 positions agree with TRBD1. V lost 1 base and J lost 4; bases outside the gene matches: 7. The CDR3 runs to 16 residues. Germline V lookup: CDR1 SGHDN, CDR2 FVKESK. The CDR3 region is CASSQVSGQGTYGYTF. The DNA for the CDR3 is TGTGCCAGCAGCCAAGTTTCCGGACAGGGGACCTATGGCTACACCTTC. The variable domain in full, completed from reference TRBV14 and TRBJ1-2, reads EAGVTQFPSHSVIEKGQTVTLRCDPISGHDNLYWYRRVMGKEIKFLLHFVKESKQDESGMPNNRFLAERTGGTYSTLKVQPAELEDSGVYFCASSQVSGQGTYGYTFGSGTRLTVV.

This chain links TRBV5-1 with TRBJ1-1, with a possible D match to TRBD1 (6 bases). The germline V gene has CDR1 SGHRS and CDR2 YFSETQ. This CDR3 spans 16 amino acids. V was clipped by 3 bases and J by 4 bases, with 19 bases between them. The CDR3 loop reads CASSSEVGGAVTEAFF. CDR3 bases: TGCGCCAGCAGCTCGGAGGTTGGGGGGGCGGTCACTGAAGCTTTCTTT.

There are a few counts of this clone. CDR3 loop: CASSPRDFQETQYF. The DNA of the CDR3 is TGTGCCAGCAGTCCCCGGGACTTCCAAGAGACCCAGTACTTC. The V gene is TRBV27, the J gene TRBJ2-5, with D maybe TRBD2 (6 bases). Germline V gene data show CDR1 as MNHEY and CDR2 as SMNVEV (reference sequence). Trimming removed 5 bases at V and 1 base at J, with 11 bases between. The CDR3 extends over 14 amino acids.

In nucleotides, the CDR3 is TGTGCCAGTAGTATGGGGCCTTTGGCTCCCTACGAGCAGTACTTC. Amino acid sequence: CASSMGPLAPYEQYF. The gene calls are TRBV19 and TRBJ2-7, with D possibly being TRBD1 (5 bases). Trimming pared 3 bases from V and 2 bases from J, leaving 14 bases between. Germline V CDR1 and CDR2: LNHDA, SQIVND (reference sequence). The CDR3 is 15 residues long.

The chain joins TRBV2 to TRBJ2-7; 8 bases match TRBD2. The CDR3 covers 14 residues. Germline V gene data show CDR1 as SNHLY and CDR2 as FYNNEI. V lost 8 bases to trimming and J lost 2 bases; unmatched junction nucleotides: 8. CDR3 DNA: TGTGCCAGCGATCGGGGTAGCGGGGCCTACGAGCAGTACTTC. Encoded protein: CASDRGSGAYEQYF. The complete variable domain, with remaining parts taken from reference TRBV2 and TRBJ2-7, reads EPEVTQTPSHQVTQMGQEVILRCVPISNHLYFYWYRQILGQKVEFLVSFYNNEISEKSEIFDDQFSVERPDGSNFTLKIRSTKLEDSAMYFCASDRGSGAYEQYFGPGTRLTVT.

V is TRBV10-2 and J is TRBJ2-1, with 11 bases that match TRBD2. Germline V gene lookup returns CDR1 WSHSY and CDR2 SAAADI. This CDR3 has 15 residues. The junction had 5 bases not matched to a gene; V was cut back by 5 bases and J by 5 bases. CDR3 nucleotides: TGCGCCAGCAGTTTCCTAGCGGGGGGTGACAATGAGCAGTTCTTC. The encoded protein is CASSFLAGGDNEQFF.

V usage is TRBV18 and J usage is TRBJ2-7; unclear D gene. The V gene lost 5 bases and the J gene lost 7 bases, with 9 bases spanning the gap. The length of the CDR3 is 11 residues. Germline V CDR1 and CDR2: KGHSH, LQKENI. CDR3 sequence reads: CASSSEWEQYF. DNA of the CDR3: TGTGCCAGCTCATCGGAGTGGGAGCAGTACTTC.

Worth noting for this clone: Sequence at one end of the junction differs from germline and may be a read error. This chain links TRBV7-7 with TRBJ2-7; 9 bases align to TRBD1. The length of the CDR3 is 15 residues. Per germline, CDR1 SSHAT and CDR2 FNYEAQ (reference sequence). CDR3 protein: CASSSGQGSTYEQYF. CDR3 in DNA: TGTGCTAGCAGCTCAGGACAGGGGTCTACCTACGAGCAGTACTTC.

Sample share makes this clone medium-sized. The chain carries TRBV27 and TRBJ2-7; TRBD2 matches 10 bases. V dropped 0 bases and J dropped 0; count of bases not matched to a gene: 8. CDR1 and CDR2 from the germline V gene are MNHEY and SMNVEV (reference sequence). This CDR3 contains 18 residues. The CDR3 here is CASSLSFASGGNSYEQYF. For the CDR3, the DNA is TGTGCCAGCAGTTTATCGTTCGCTAGCGGGGGTAACTCCTACGAGCAGTACTTC.

This sequence joins TRBV27 and TRBJ1-5; 7 nucleotides line up with TRBD1. Looked up from germline, CDR1 is MNHEY and CDR2 is SMNVEV (reference sequence). There are 14 residues in the CDR3. The ends lost 5 bases at V and 8 bases at J; junction bases unmatched: 9. This CDR3 is CASSPTGPVEPQHF. Here the CDR3 DNA reads TGTGCCAGCAGTCCGACAGGGCCAGTTGAGCCCCAGCATTTT.

V usage is TRBV2 and J usage is TRBJ2-1; possible D gene TRBD1, 6 bases. Germline V CDR1 and CDR2: SNHLY, FYNNEI. V lost 7 bases to trimming and J lost 10 bases, with 17 bases between them. This CDR3 comprises 13 residues. Written as DNA, the CDR3 is TGTGCCAGCACCAAGGACAGCCGCGGGGAGCAGTTCTTC. It is translated as CASTKDSRGEQFF.

This clone came up once. The chain has TRBV5-1 and TRBJ1-1; the D is unclear. Germline V CDR1 and CDR2: SGHRS, YFSETQ. The CDR3 is 15 amino acids. V lost 3 bases to trimming and J lost 0 bases, with 12 bases between them. CDR3 in amino acids: CASSYRPGVNTEAFF. DNA for the CDR3: TGCGCCAGCAGCTACCGACCGGGAGTGAACACTGAAGCTTTCTTT. The whole variable domain, remainder taken from reference TRBV5-1 and TRBJ1-1, is KAGVTQTPRYLIKTRGQQVTLSCSPISGHRSVSWYQQTPGQGLQFLFEYFSETQRNKGNFPGRFSGRQFSNSRSEMNVSTLELGDSALYLCASSYRPGVNTEAFFGQGTRLTVV.

This sequence joins TRBV12-3 or TRBV12-4 and TRBJ1-2; D remains unclear. The V and J ends lost 5 bases and 7 bases respectively, with 8 bases between them. CDR3 length: 11 amino acids. CDR3 sequence: CASSLGIGYTF. The CDR3 nucleotides are TGTGCCAGCAGTCTCGGTATTGGCTACACCTTC.

The chain carries TRBV5-4 and TRBJ1-4; 10 bases align to TRBD1. The trim removed 4 bases at V and 6 bases at J, leaving 9 bases unmatched. CDR3 length equals 16 residues. Germline V gene data show CDR1 as SGHNT and CDR2 as YYREEE (reference sequence). The CDR3, as DNA: TGTGCCAGCAGCCCCGGGGGACAGGGGAGGGATGAAAAACTGTTTTTT. Amino acid sequence: CASSPGGQGRDEKLFF.

The chain is built from TRBV19 and TRBJ2-1; unclear D gene. With 9 bases removed from V and 0 bases from J, the gap between germline ends came to 9 bases. CDR1 and CDR2 from the germline V gene are LNHDA and SQIVND (reference sequence). The CDR3 has 13 residues. CDR3 protein: CASLSSSYNEQFF. CDR3 DNA: TGTGCCAGCCTTAGCTCCTCCTACAATGAGCAGTTCTTC.

V gene TRBV27 combines with J gene TRBJ1-2; TRBD1 is a possible D gene (5 bases). This CDR3 contains 14 residues. Between the trimmed V and J ends, which lost 3 bases and 3 bases, there was a span of 11 bases. Germline V CDR1 and CDR2: MNHEY, SMNVEV (reference sequence). CDR3 sequence: CASSLSPGYYGYTF. As DNA, the CDR3 is TGTGCCAGCAGTTTGTCCCCAGGGTACTATGGCTACACCTTC.

V and J are TRBV19 and TRBJ2-2; unclear D gene. The CDR3 contains 13 residues. The germline V and J ends were trimmed by 10 bases and 2 bases, with 11 bases remaining between them. Germline CDR1 LNHDA, CDR2 SQIVND (reference sequence). The CDR3 coding sequence is TGTGCCACTACCGACTTAAACACCGGGGAGCTGTTTTTT. As protein: CATTDLNTGELFF.

This chain links TRBV30 with TRBJ1-2; possibly TRBD1 for D (6 bases). The length of the CDR3 is 16 residues. Germline values: CDR1 GTSNPN, CDR2 SVGIG (reference sequence). With 3 bases removed from V and 2 bases from J, the gap between germline ends came to 19 bases. The CDR3 bases are TGTGCCTGGAGATGGGTGGGGGCTTGGGGGAACTATGGCTACACCTTC. This sequence encodes CAWRWVGAWGNYGYTF.

The V and J genes are TRBV5-1 and TRBJ1-1; 9 nucleotides line up with TRBD1. Trimming took 0 bases from V and 7 from J; bases not matched to a gene: 7. The CDR3 sequence is 15 residues long. Germline V CDR1 and CDR2: SGHRS, YFSETQ. The CDR3 loop is CASSLATGGLGEAFF. For the CDR3, the DNA is TGCGCCAGCAGCTTGGCGACAGGGGGTTTGGGTGAAGCTTTCTTT.

The rearrangement uses TRBV27 and TRBJ1-6; D not certain. The V gene lost 2 bases and the J gene lost 6 bases, with 20 bases spanning the gap. Per germline, CDR1 MNHEY and CDR2 SMNVEV (reference sequence). This CDR3 spans 18 amino acids. The DNA for the CDR3 is TGTGCCAGCAGTTTACGGCCCGGATGGGAGGGATCTAATTCACCCCTCCACTTT. This translates into CASSLRPGWEGSNSPLHF.

This clone was seen a single time. The rearrangement uses TRBV19 and TRBJ2-3; 7 bases are a match to TRBD2. The CDR3 loop spans 15 amino acids. Trimming at V came to 7 bases and at J to 0 bases, leaving 7 bases not matched to a gene. Germline-derived CDR1 and CDR2 are LNHDA and SQIVND (reference sequence). CDR3 bases: TGTGCCAGTACTGTCGGGGGGAGTAGCACAGATACGCAGTATTTT. Translating it yields CASTVGGSSTDTQYF.

J is TRBJ1-4 and V is TRBV19, with D tentatively TRBD1 (5 bases). CDR3 length: 15 residues. The V gene's germline CDR1 is LNHDA and CDR2 SQIVND (reference sequence). V was shortened by 8 bases and J by 0 bases, with 13 bases between the two germline ends. CDR3 nucleotide sequence: TGTGCCAGTGGGGCGGGATCTGCAACTAATGAAAAACTGTTTTTT. Translating it yields CASGAGSATNEKLFF. Filled out from reference TRBV19 and TRBJ1-4, the complete variable domain reads DGGITQSPKYLFRKEGQNVTLSCEQNLNHDAMYWYRQDPGQGLRLIYYSQIVNDFQKGDIAEGYSVSREKKESFPLTVTSAQKNPTAFYLCASGAGSATNEKLFFGSGTQLSVL.

The rearrangement joins TRBV5-6 to TRBJ1-2, with D unclear. This CDR3 spans 15 amino acids. The ends were cut back, 0 bases at V and 4 bases at J, with 13 bases in the middle. Per the germline V gene, CDR1 is SGHDT and CDR2 is YYEEEE. CDR3: CASSLEYVAGYGYTF. The DNA for the CDR3 is TGTGCCAGCAGCTTGGAGTATGTTGCGGGCTATGGCTACACCTTC.

The chain uses TRBV5-1 and TRBJ1-1, with D unresolved. Deletions cut 2 bases from V and 6 bases from J, with 8 bases between. The CDR3 runs 12 residues. Looked up from germline, CDR1 is SGHRS and CDR2 is YFSETQ. The CDR3 is CASSFRGPEAFF. DNA of the CDR3: TGCGCCAGCAGCTTTAGAGGGCCTGAAGCTTTCTTT.

The chain carries TRBV7-2 and TRBJ2-2; the match to TRBD2 covers 9 bases. The CDR3 sequence is 16 residues long. Germline-derived CDR1 and CDR2 are SGHTA and FQGNSA. V dropped 1 base and J dropped 5; count of bases not matched to a gene: 5. The CDR3: CASSLVRLAGTGELFF. DNA for the CDR3: TGTGCCAGCAGCTTAGTTCGGCTAGCGGGAACCGGGGAGCTGTTTTTT.